Following are 3 T cell receptor beta chains from one sample sequenced in a study of T cell responses to AZD1222 COVID-19 vaccine (dated by TCRdb to the early 2020s). The library was made by the immunoSEQ multiplex PCR assay. TCRdb carries this immuneACCESS record with in-frame sequences only. Its versions omit some clonotypes, under half of them owing to an unresolved V gene in the studies checked, with the rest unexplained. Across this sample there are about 130,000 clones, with roughly 91% seen only once. Approximately 1.1% of the sample comes from the top ten. The sample's time point, from its label and the paper: about 28 days (+/-7) after the second vaccine dose. The input for sequencing was peripheral blood, taken 28 days after the second AZD1222 dose. These TCRs come from an adult who received the AZD1222 COVID-19 vaccine.

The chain is built from TRBV18 and TRBJ2-5, with TRBD1 matching 7 bases. The germline gives CDR1 KGHSH, CDR2 LQKENI. Trimming removed 5 bases from V and 2 bases from J; junction bases left unmatched: 5. The CDR3 covers 14 residues. The CDR3 sequence: CASSRGLAQETQYF. In nucleotides, the CDR3 is TGTGCCAGCTCAAGGGGGCTGGCTCAAGAGACCCAGTACTTC.

The chain couples TRBV25-1 to TRBJ1-6; D may be TRBD1 (5 bases). V was clipped by 1 base and J by 4 bases, with 8 bases between them. The CDR3 extends over 15 amino acids. Germline V lookup: CDR1 MGHDK, CDR2 SYGVNS. The CDR3 DNA is TGTGCCAGCAGTGAATTTAAGGGGTATAATTCACCCCTCCACTTT. As protein: CASSEFKGYNSPLHF. Full variable domain (outside the CDR3, taken from reference TRBV25-1 and TRBJ1-6): EADIYQTPRYLVIGTGKKITLECSQTMGHDKMYWYQQDPGMELHLIHYSYGVNSTEKGDLSSESTVSRIRTEHFPLTLESARPSHTSQYLCASSEFKGYNSPLHFGNGTRLTVT.

V usage is TRBV30 and J usage is TRBJ1-3, with 9 bases identical to TRBD1. The CDR3 is 15 residues long. V dropped 3 bases and J dropped 4; count of bases not matched to a gene: 7. CDR1 is GTSNPN, CDR2 SVGIG, per germline (reference sequence). CDR3 DNA sequence: TGTGCCTGGAGAGCGGGGACAGGGCGAGGAAACACCATATATTTT. As protein: CAWRAGTGRGNTIYF.